One and the same sample provided the 2 T cell receptor beta chains below, sequenced in a study of CD8 T cells in Susac syndrome. Reverse transcription of roughly 0.5 to 1 ug RNA was performed with random hexamers. MiXCR was run by TCRdb on the immunoSEQ multiplex PCR reads, yielding one entry per CDR3 protein. The table lists about 190,000 distinct CDR3 sequences, about 93% of them singletons. The sequencing input was CD4+ T cells from PBMCs. These receptors were taken from a human donor in good health.

The V gene is TRBV4-1, the J gene TRBJ2-7; D ambiguous. Trimming stripped 3 bases from V and 0 bases from J, with 9 bases between. This CDR3 has 14 residues. Germline CDR1 is MGHRA and CDR2 is YSYEKL. The CDR3 DNA reads TGCGCCAGCAGCCAGGATCCTACCTCCTACGAGCAGTACGTC. Translation: CASSQDPTSYEQYV.

The V gene is TRBV4-3, the J gene TRBJ1-4, with a tentative D call TRBD1 (5 bases). The CDR3 is 16 residues long. Germline V lookup: CDR1 LGHNA, CDR2 YSLEER. Trimming took off 2 bases at V and 3 bases at J, with 13 bases between the two ends. The DNA of the CDR3 is TGCGCCAGCAGCCAAATAGGGGACGGATCTAATGAAAAACTGTTTTTT. It yields the protein CASSQIGDGSNEKLFF.